These 9 T cell receptor beta chains originate from one sample sequenced in a study of T cell changes during pregnancy in multiple sclerosis. Sequencing used immunoSEQ multiplex PCR; TCRdb keeps in-frame clones, though not all of them. The sample records roughly 110,000 clones, 75% to 95% being singletons. The sample was peripheral blood, taken before pregnancy. All receptors come from a female donor with multiple sclerosis, enrolled in a pregnancy study.

The rearrangement joins TRBV2 to TRBJ2-5, with D possibly TRBD1 on 6 matching bases. The germline CDR1 and CDR2 sequences are SNHLY and FYNNEI. V shed 7 bases and J shed 3 bases, with 12 bases lying between them. The CDR3 sequence is 13 residues long. For the CDR3, the DNA is TGTGCCAGCAACCGACAGGAAAAAGAGACCCAGTACTTC. Translating it yields CASNRQEKETQYF.

CDR3 DNA: TGTGCCAGCAGCTTATCTTGGAGCGGACGGCCAGCTAACTATGGCTACACCTTC. Translation: CASSLSWSGRPANYGYTF. V usage is TRBV7-2 and J usage is TRBJ1-2; D ambiguous. V was cut by 2 bases and J by 0 bases, with 19 bases left in between. CDR1 is SGHTA and CDR2 is FQGNSA in the germline V gene. The CDR3 loop spans 18 amino acids.

The rearrangement links TRBV14 to TRBJ1-2; 7 nucleotides match TRBD1. This CDR3 spans 12 amino acids. V shed 1 base and J 13 bases; nucleotides not matched to a gene: 6. CDR1 SGHDN and CDR2 FVKESK come from the germline V gene. CDR3 protein: CASSQGPQGGTF. The CDR3 nucleotides read TGTGCCAGCAGCCAAGGCCCGCAGGGGGGCACCTTC.

This clone appeared once. J is TRBJ2-2 and V is TRBV29-1; 13 bases line up with TRBD2. With 7 bases clipped from V and 6 bases from J, the junction kept 2 bases outside the gene matches. Germline values: CDR1 SQVTM, CDR2 ANQGSEA. The CDR3 is made up of 13 amino acids. This CDR3 reads CSGGLAGAGELFF. The CDR3 nucleotides are TGCAGCGGAGGACTAGCGGGAGCCGGGGAGCTGTTTTTT.

This chain connects TRBV7-9 to TRBJ1-1; D remains ambiguous. V gave up 6 bases and J gave up 2 bases, with 7 bases separating them. The CDR3 extends over 12 amino acids. The V gene's germline CDR1 is SEHNR and CDR2 FQNEAQ (reference sequence). CDR3 coding DNA: TGTGCCAGCAGTCGGTCTAACACTGAAGCTTTCTTT. Translated, it gives CASSRSNTEAFF.

The chain employs TRBV7-9 and TRBJ2-7, with D tentatively TRBD2 (5 bases). Trimming took 5 bases from V and 2 from J, leaving 22 bases between them. The CDR3 is made up of 17 amino acids. Per the germline V gene, CDR1 is SEHNR and CDR2 is FQNEAQ (reference sequence). The CDR3 region is CASSPGNRARDTYEQYF. The CDR3 region has the DNA TGTGCCAGCAGCCCGGGAAACCGGGCGCGAGATACCTACGAGCAGTACTTC.

This sequence joins TRBV5-1 and TRBJ2-7; TRBD2 aligns across 9 bases. Unmatched junction bases numbered 3, after V lost 0 bases and J lost 2 bases. The CDR3 has 15 residues. CDR1 and CDR2 from the germline V gene are SGHRS and YFSETQ. CDR3 protein: CASSLASGNPYEQYF. The CDR3 nucleotides are TGCGCCAGCAGCTTGGCTAGCGGGAACCCCTACGAGCAGTACTTC.

The chain carries TRBV18 and TRBJ2-5, with 11 bases lining up with TRBD1. J lost 5 bases, V lost 2 bases, and 13 bases had no gene match. Germline V CDR1 and CDR2: KGHSH, LQKENI. The CDR3 consists of 18 residues. CDR3 coding DNA: TGTGCCAGCTCACCAAAAATCGGACAGGGGGCGGATCGGGAGACCCAGTACTTC. It encodes CASSPKIGQGADRETQYF.

V and J are TRBV5-4 and TRBJ1-1; 7 bases fit TRBD1. V lost 4 bases and J lost 0; bases outside the gene matches: 6. CDR3 size: 15 residues. The germline gives CDR1 SGHNT, CDR2 YYREEE (reference sequence). As DNA, the CDR3 is TGTGCCAGCAGCGGCAGGGGGGTTATGAACACTGAAGCTTTCTTT. Amino acid sequence: CASSGRGVMNTEAFF.